This T cell receptor beta chain was captured in a study of blood T cell repertoires in COVID-19. Whole-study context: T cells, B-cell-depleted T cells, or PBMCs provided the cDNA or gDNA that served as material.

The junction had 20 bases not matched to a gene; V was cut back by 3 bases and J by 0 bases. Looked up from germline, CDR1 is MNHEY and CDR2 is SMNVEV (reference sequence). The CDR3 contains 21 residues. Sequencing used immunoSEQ multiplex PCR; TCRdb keeps in-frame clones, though not all of them. In the table there are roughly 230,000 clones, 88% of which are singletons. This clone showed up just a few times. This chain joins TRBV27 and TRBJ1-5, with TRBD1 matching 7 bases. Sequences were obtained from peripheral blood. This TCR derives from a human donor in a cohort sampled during active COVID-19. CDR3 bases: TGTGCCAGCAGTTTTCTATGGGTGCCCGGGACAGCATTTTATAGCAATCAGCCCCAGCATTTT. Its protein product is CASSFLWVPGTAFYSNQPQHF.